This T cell receptor beta chain was documented in a study of blood T cell repertoires in COVID-19. At the level of the study: Nucleic acid was either cDNA or gDNA, and it came from T cells, B-cell-depleted T cells, or PBMCs.

Libraries were prepared by immunoSEQ multiplex PCR; TCRdb keeps only in-frame clonotypes and omits some of them. The table records 240,000 or so clones, about 90% of them present only once. The CDR3 is 17 residues long. CDR1 is SGHDT and CDR2 is YYEEEE in the germline V gene. The V end lost 0 bases, the J end lost 1 base, and 11 bases lay between the germline ends. The TCR comes from a man in his fifties who had been exposed to COVID-19. The J gene is TRBJ1-6, the V gene TRBV5-6, with TRBD1 as a possible D gene (5 bases). The specimen was PBMCs or T cells enriched from blood (not recorded which). CDR3 nucleotides: TGTGCCAGCAGCTTGGAGGGCGGGGGATCCTATAATTCACCCCTCCACTTT. As protein: CASSLEGGGSYNSPLHF.